Given below is one T cell receptor (beta chain) in context. Profiling relied on immunoSEQ multiplex PCR, and the TCRdb table lists in-frame clones only, not all of them. The sample includes 70,000 to 95,000 clones, about 90% of them seen just once. The record originates from a study of blood T cell repertoires in COVID-19. Across the whole study: Italy, Spain and the United States were the sources of the convalescent and acute COVID-19 samples. T cells, B-cell-depleted T cells, or PBMCs provided the cDNA or gDNA that served as material.

V lost 0 bases and J 7 bases, leaving 16 bases between the germline ends. The CDR3 has 15 amino acids. The germline CDR1 and CDR2 sequences are SGDLS and YYNGEE. Sequencing was carried out using peripheral blood. This receptor was taken from a woman aged 80 or older with acute or convalescent COVID-19. The rearrangement uses TRBV9 and TRBJ1-2, with D perhaps TRBD1 (6 bases). Here the CDR3 DNA reads TGTGCCAGCAGCGTAGTTCCGGACAGTCGCAGTGGCTACACCTTC. It encodes CASSVVPDSRSGYTF.